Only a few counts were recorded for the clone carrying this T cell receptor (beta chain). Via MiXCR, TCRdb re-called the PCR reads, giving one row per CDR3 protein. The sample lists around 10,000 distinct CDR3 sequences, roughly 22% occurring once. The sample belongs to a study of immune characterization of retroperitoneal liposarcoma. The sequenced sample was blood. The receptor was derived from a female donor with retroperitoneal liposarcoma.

For the CDR3, the DNA is TGTGCCAGCAGTGAACAGTTGAGCTCTGGAAACACCATATATTTT. This sequence encodes CASSEQLSSGNTIYF. The chain combines TRBV6-1 with TRBJ1-3; D unresolved. V lost 2 bases and J lost 0, with 8 bases in between. The CDR3 runs to 15 residues. CDR1 MNHNS and CDR2 SASEGT come from the germline V gene.